This is a list of T cell receptor beta chains from one sample in a study of T cells in Graves' hyperthyroidism and ophthalmopathy. From the multiplex PCR reads, TCRdb called clonotypes with MiXCR, one entry per CDR3 protein. This sample has around 490,000 distinct CDR3 sequences, with 15% to 20% found just once. Input material: blood. The receptors shown here come from a middle-aged man with Graves' ophthalmopathy. Both conserved end residues are trimmed from each CDR3.

TRBJ2-1 TRBV28 ASSLAGVKVNEQF
TRBJ1-1 TRBV19 ASMGGGFNPTEAF
TRBJ2-7 TRBV5-5 ASSLAPQEQY
TRBJ1-4 TRBV5-1 ASSLGSGVGEKLF
TRBJ2-2 TRBV10-2 ASSEQDPSTGELF
TRBJ2-2 TRBV18 AGSADSANTGELF
TRBJ2-1 TRBV30 AWSQKNEQF
TRBJ2-7 TRBV7-3 ASSPRQGYEQY
TRBJ2-7 TRBV27 ASSLLAPPEQY
TRBJ2-3 TRBV11-3 ASSRSGTGTDTQY
TRBJ1-2 TRBV6-1 ASRTTGSYGYT
TRBJ1-1 TRBV20-1 SARGGQLNTEAF
TRBJ2-1 TRBV3-1 ASSQEAAVAYNEQF
TRBJ2-5 TRBV6-1 ASSPPRGGGGQNRRTQY
TRBJ2-3 TRBV10-3 AISEGAATDTQY
TRBJ1-2 TRBV6-1 ASSRKTGQGYT
TRBJ2-1 TRBV27 ASSLSPSLSGRANEQF
TRBJ1-5 TRBV6-5 ASSYSSGTGFNQPQH
TRBJ2-7 TRBV11-3 ASSYPDRDYEQY
TRBJ2-5 TRBV7-8 ASSLTGTSGRAVTQY
TRBJ1-1 TRBV3-1 ASSQRRRNTEAF
TRBJ1-1 TRBV9 ASSAWDRESEAF
TRBJ2-7 TRBV19 ASSIGTGHEQY
TRBJ2-1 TRBV28 ASSSPPWAGGPDEQF
TRBJ2-3 TRBV7-8 AGSLAGLTDTQY
TRBJ1-4 TRBV5-4 ASSRTGGVNEKLF
TRBJ2-1 TRBV4-2 ASSRGERLGQF
TRBJ1-1 TRBV7-2 ASSLGHKGGAQKAF
TRBJ2-5 TRBV28 ASSLKTSGVQGY
TRBJ2-7 TRBV28 ASSPGHYEQY
TRBJ2-1 TRBV19 ASRPRGRTGNEQF